These T cell receptor beta chains were read from a single sample in a study of T cell changes during pregnancy in multiple sclerosis. Sequencing was performed with immunoSEQ multiplex PCR; in TCRdb, only in-frame clones are kept and a portion is missing. The top ten hold less than 9% of the sample, which has about 36,000 clones, 88% seen once. The sequences come from CD8+ T cells from peripheral blood mononuclear cells, collected in the third trimester of pregnancy. These receptors all stem from a female donor with multiple sclerosis, enrolled in a pregnancy study. Both conserved end residues are trimmed from each CDR3. Fields, in order: V gene, CDR3 protein.

v_gene: TRBV7-9; CDR3aa: ASTRGVGTEAF
v_gene: TRBV7-9; CDR3aa: ASSLGARSSYEQY
v_gene: TRBV7-8; CDR3aa: ASSLGLGGGTEAF
v_gene: TRBV30; CDR3aa: AWETGGRPEQY
v_gene: TRBV27; CDR3aa: ASSPDRGPNQPQH
v_gene: TRBV10-1; CDR3aa: ASSVGTTSTDTQY
v_gene: TRBV10-3; CDR3aa: ASTGSSYEQY
v_gene: TRBV7-8; CDR3aa: SSLDRDNYEQY
v_gene: TRBV19; CDR3aa: ASSDPTESAGLPLH
v_gene: TRBV5-6; CDR3aa: ASSWGGIGATEAF
v_gene: TRBV6-5; CDR3aa: ASSYSAERADTQY
v_gene: TRBV15; CDR3aa: ATSRGEGFGSEQY
v_gene: TRBV6-4; CDR3aa: ASSRTSTDTQY
v_gene: TRBV7-6; CDR3aa: ASSLARAPQETQY
v_gene: TRBV4-1; CDR3aa: ASSGEQGFREQY
v_gene: TRBV5-1; CDR3aa: ASRAVNTEAF
v_gene: TRBV7-9; CDR3aa: ASSPDRDEQY
v_gene: TRBV27; CDR3aa: ASSPTPWEQY
v_gene: TRBV5-4; CDR3aa: ASSPDRDTEAF
v_gene: TRBV27; CDR3aa: ASWKPPGNEQF
v_gene: TRBV6-4; CDR3aa: ASSDRPTGPGSNQPQH
v_gene: TRBV15; CDR3aa: ATSRAPGGSYNEQF
v_gene: TRBV4-1; CDR3aa: ASSWQGQGIPEAF
v_gene: TRBV6-4; CDR3aa: ASSESGGAGELF
v_gene: TRBV12-5; CDR3aa: ASGHGTSTEAF
v_gene: TRBV4-1; CDR3aa: ASSQDPPDRYWGNTIY
v_gene: TRBV6-4; CDR3aa: ASSDSTQGVTGELF
v_gene: TRBV7-8; CDR3aa: ASSVTGLYEQY
v_gene: TRBV18; CDR3aa: ASSPRGQGDTEAF
v_gene: TRBV29-1; CDR3aa: SVEGTEPNYGYT
v_gene: TRBV2; CDR3aa: ASSGHQSPDTQY
v_gene: TRBV29-1; CDR3aa: SVEDPRGAPPYEQY
v_gene: TRBV27; CDR3aa: ASSLTGNYGYT
v_gene: TRBV11-2; CDR3aa: ASSLTSSYNSPLH
v_gene: TRBV28; CDR3aa: ASSSFQGGDTEAF
v_gene: TRBV27; CDR3aa: ASSLRAGYQETQY
v_gene: TRBV10-3; CDR3aa: AISADTLGHTDTQY
v_gene: TRBV27; CDR3aa: ASSLQGITGELF
v_gene: TRBV5-5; CDR3aa: ASSLDRPTLAKNIQY
v_gene: TRBV15; CDR3aa: ATSGVQRRTEAF
v_gene: TRBV6-5; CDR3aa: ASSYGAGATEAF
v_gene: TRBV6-6; CDR3aa: ASSYSRGGPGSPLH
v_gene: TRBV27; CDR3aa: ASRPVNYGTDTQY
v_gene: TRBV6-4; CDR3aa: ASSPTSGGANEQF
v_gene: TRBV11-2; CDR3aa: ASSLDLRRTGLGSGNTIY
v_gene: TRBV9; CDR3aa: ASSLKIRGGTEAF
v_gene: TRBV6-8; CDR3aa: ASPPGENTEAF
v_gene: TRBV7-9; CDR3aa: ASSPMRANYGYT